This is a list of T cell receptor beta chains from one sample in a study of blood T cell repertoires in COVID-19. The protocol was immunoSEQ multiplex PCR, while the TCRdb copy is restricted to in-frame clones and leaves out a portion. This repertoire shows roughly 230,000 clones, around 90% found once; its top ten account for 0.83%. Sequencing was done on a sample of peripheral blood. All receptors come from a man in his thirties or forties with COVID-19, enrolled during active disease. CDR3s include the opening cysteine and the closing phenylalanine or tryptophan. A D gene is named only where the DNA matches it firmly. Clone size is given for some rows only: seen once, a few or many times, or a class if the clone is expanded.

v_gene	d_gene	abundance	j_gene	CDR3aa	CDR3nt
TRBV18	-	-	TRBJ2-2	CASSPEGLNTGELFF	TGTGCCAGCTCACCAGAGGGTCTTAACACCGGGGAGCTGTTTTTT
TRBV29-1	-	once	TRBJ1-1	CSVPRAGHTEAFF	TGCAGCGTCCCGAGGGCGGGGCACACTGAAGCTTTCTTT
TRBV27	-	-	TRBJ2-7	CASSSATGMREQYF	TGTGCCAGCAGTTCCGCTACAGGGATGAGGGAGCAGTACTTC
TRBV29-1	-	few	TRBJ1-1	CSVERRILNTEAFF	TGCAGCGTTGAACGGAGAATACTGAACACTGAAGCTTTCTTT
TRBV25-1	-	-	TRBJ1-1	CASSKIGVTEAFF	TGTGCCAGCAGTAAAATCGGGGTCACTGAAGCTTTCTTT
TRBV5-4	TRBD1	-	TRBJ2-1	CASSPGQVGLFNEQFF	TGTGCCAGCAGCCCGGGACAGGTTGGCTTGTTCAATGAGCAGTTCTTC
TRBV5-1	-	-	TRBJ1-1	CASSLRQERGGTEAFF	TGCGCCAGCAGCCTTCGACAGGAACGCGGTGGGACTGAAGCTTTCTTT
TRBV9	-	-	TRBJ2-3	CASSVAVGEADTQYF	TGTGCCAGCAGCGTAGCTGTCGGGGAAGCAGATACGCAGTATTTT
TRBV2	TRBD1	-	TRBJ1-5	CASSTRQGGGQPQHF	TGTGCCAGCAGTACCCGACAGGGTGGGGGTCAGCCCCAGCATTTT
TRBV4-1	-	-	TRBJ1-4	CASSQDPARGGREKLFF	TGCGCCAGCAGCCAAGATCCCGCGAGGGGGGGACGTGAAAAACTGTTTTTT
TRBV27	-	once	TRBJ2-3	CASSPSVGEHDTQYF	TGTGCCAGCAGTCCCTCGGTAGGGGAACATGATACGCAGTATTTT
TRBV5-1	TRBD2	-	TRBJ2-5	CASSLGLAGGEETQYF	TGCGCCAGCAGCTTGGGACTAGCGGGGGGCGAAGAGACCCAGTACTTC
TRBV3-1/TRBV3-2	-	-	TRBJ2-7	CASSQESGTYEQYF	TGTGCCAGCAGCCAAGAAAGCGGAACCTACGAGCAGTACTTC
TRBV19	-	-	TRBJ2-4	CASSGYGVAKNIQYF	TGTGCCAGTAGTGGGTACGGGGTAGCCAAAAACATTCAGTACTTC
TRBV4-1	-	few	TRBJ2-7	CASSQVGAAYEQYF	TGCGCCAGCAGCCAGGTTGGGGCGGCGTACGAGCAGTACTTC
TRBV5-1	-	-	TRBJ2-7	CASGPPEQYF	TGCGCCAGCGGGCCTCCCGAGCAGTACTTC
TRBV7-2	-	-	TRBJ2-1	CASSYHRENEQFF	TGTGCCAGCAGCTACCACAGGGAAAATGAGCAGTTCTTC
TRBV28	-	-	TRBJ1-1	CASSALENTEAFF	TGTGCCAGCAGTGCCCTAGAGAACACTGAAGCTTTCTTT
TRBV5-6	TRBD1	-	TRBJ2-7	CASSWGPGTGGYEQYF	TGTGCCAGCAGCTGGGGTCCCGGGACAGGGGGCTACGAGCAGTACTTC
TRBV11-2	-	-	TRBJ2-7	CASSRGHDYEQYF	TGTGCCAGCAGCCGAGGCCATGATTACGAGCAGTACTTC
TRBV23-1	TRBD1	-	TRBJ1-6	CASSQSAGTGFPKNSPLHF	TGCGCCAGCAGTCAATCCGCCGGGACAGGGTTCCCAAAAAATTCACCCCTCCACTTT
TRBV6-5	TRBD2	-	TRBJ2-1	CASSPLAGGVHEQFF	TGTGCCAGCAGTCCCCTAGCGGGGGGGGTCCATGAGCAGTTCTTC
TRBV5-1	-	-	TRBJ1-1	CASSLSGGGTEAFF	TGCGCCAGCAGCCTGAGTGGGGGAGGCACTGAAGCTTTCTTT
TRBV7-6	TRBD1	-	TRBJ1-3	CASSKTGAHSGNTIYF	TGTGCCAGCAGCAAGACAGGGGCCCACTCTGGAAACACCATATATTTT
TRBV3-1/TRBV3-2	TRBD1	-	TRBJ1-6	CASSHGTGGANSPLHF	TGTGCCAGCAGCCACGGGACAGGGGGCGCGAATTCACCCCTCCACTTT
TRBV7-2	-	-	TRBJ1-2	CASSFRGTYGYTF	TGTGCCAGCAGCTTCAGGGGTACCTATGGCTACACCTTC
TRBV27	-	-	TRBJ1-5	CASSLTDGNQPQHF	TGTGCCAGCAGTTTGACAGACGGCAATCAGCCCCAGCATTTT
TRBV5-1	-	-	TRBJ2-1	CASSLDGQGGYNEQFF	TGCGCCAGCAGCTTGGATGGGCAGGGGGGCTACAATGAGCAGTTCTTC
TRBV5-4	TRBD1	-	TRBJ1-1	CASSLVGQGANTEAFF	TGTGCCAGCAGCTTGGTCGGACAGGGGGCCAACACTGAAGCTTTCTTT
TRBV5-1	-	-	TRBJ2-7	CASSLGSGPAPEQYF	TGCGCCAGCAGCTTGGGGTCTGGGCCCGCCCCCGAGCAGTACTTC
TRBV5-4	-	-	TRBJ2-2	CASSDGGKNTGELFF	TGTGCCAGCAGTGATGGGGGGAAGAACACCGGGGAGCTGTTTTTT
TRBV7-3	TRBD2	-	TRBJ2-5	CASSLFASGGLGETQYF	TGTGCCAGCAGCTTATTTGCTAGCGGGGGCCTCGGGGAGACCCAGTACTTC
TRBV4-1	TRBD1	-	TRBJ1-1	CASSQAPISGQGFTAFF	TGCGCCAGCAGCCAGGCCCCTATATCGGGACAGGGGTTTACGGCTTTCTTT
TRBV6-1	-	-	TRBJ1-6	CASSERGRSSYNSPLHF	TGTGCCAGCAGTGAAAGGGGCAGGAGCTCCTATAATTCACCCCTCCACTTT
TRBV19	TRBD1	-	TRBJ1-5	CASSMEGARGQHQPQHF	TGTGCCAGTAGTATGGAGGGGGCGCGGGGCCAACATCAGCCCCAGCATTTT
TRBV18	-	-	TRBJ1-6	CASSPLGQGLSPLHF	TGTGCCAGCTCACCACTAGGGCAGGGGCTTTCACCCCTCCACTTT
TRBV5-5	-	once	TRBJ2-1	CASSLMGTNNEQFF	TGTGCCAGCAGCTTGATGGGGACAAACAATGAGCAGTTCTTC
TRBV7-9	-	-	TRBJ1-2	CASSLGQAHGYTF	TGTGCCAGCAGCTTAGGGCAGGCCCATGGCTACACCTTC
TRBV12-3/TRBV12-4	TRBD1	few	TRBJ1-5	CASSRQGGQPQHF	TGTGCCAGCAGTCGACAGGGAGGTCAGCCCCAGCATTTT
TRBV6-5	-	once	TRBJ1-5	CASSSATGVRQPQHF	TGTGCCAGCAGTTCTGCGACAGGCGTCCGTCAGCCCCAGCATTTT
TRBV30	-	-	TRBJ1-1	CAWTVGGANTEAFF	TGTGCCTGGACGGTGGGGGGGGCGAACACTGAAGCTTTCTTT
TRBV19	TRBD2	-	TRBJ2-1	CASSIEGTSAHNEQFF	TGTGCCAGTAGTATAGAGGGGACTAGCGCGCACAATGAGCAGTTCTTC
TRBV6-5	-	-	TRBJ1-5	CASSYLEGSNQPQHF	TGTGCCAGCAGTTACTTGGAGGGGAGCAATCAGCCCCAGCATTTT
TRBV3-1/TRBV3-2	TRBD2	once	TRBJ2-3	CASSKKGTTTSTDTQYF	TGTGCCAGCAGTAAAAAGGGGACTACCACAAGCACAGATACGCAGTATTTT
TRBV27	-	-	TRBJ1-6	CASSSGTAYNSPLHF	TGTGCCAGCAGTTCGGGAACAGCTTATAATTCACCCCTCCACTTT
TRBV10-1	TRBD1	-	TRBJ1-1	CASSPTGGNTEAFF	TGCGCCAGCAGCCCCACAGGGGGCAACACTGAAGCTTTCTTT
TRBV12-1	-	-	TRBJ2-1	CASSSIAGSSYNEQFF	TGTGCCAGCAGCTCCATAGCGGGGAGCTCCTACAATGAGCAGTTCTTC
TRBV3-1/TRBV3-2	-	-	TRBJ1-5	CASSNLGGGHGNQPQHF	TGTGCCAGCAGTAACCTAGGGGGGGGGCACGGCAATCAGCCCCAGCATTTT
TRBV18	-	-	TRBJ2-1	CASSITFRGNEQFF	TGTGCCAGCTCAATAACTTTCAGGGGCAATGAGCAGTTCTTC
TRBV5-4	TRBD2	once	TRBJ2-3	CASSFRLAGTSTDTQYF	TGTGCCAGCAGCTTCCGACTAGCGGGGACTAGCACAGATACGCAGTATTTT
TRBV10-3	TRBD1	-	TRBJ1-1	CAISERSGGITEAFF	TGTGCCATCAGTGAAAGGTCAGGGGGGATCACTGAAGCTTTCTTT
TRBV9	TRBD1	-	TRBJ1-2	CASSIGTGGFGYTF	TGTGCCAGCAGCATCGGGACAGGGGGATTTGGCTACACCTTC
TRBV30	-	-	TRBJ1-2	CAWSVPRSYGYTF	TGTGCCTGGAGTGTCCCGAGAAGCTATGGCTACACCTTC
TRBV6-5	TRBD1	-	TRBJ1-3	CASTPDRGTGNTIYF	TGTGCCAGCACACCCGACAGGGGCACTGGAAACACCATATATTTT